This T cell receptor beta chain is from a study of vaccination and CD4 T cells after COVID-19 (dated by TCRdb to 2022 to 2024). Regarding the complete study: Convalescent patients had a positive SARS-CoV-2 result on nasal swab PCR, and of these patients, nine had mild disease and one had severe disease. Post-COVID blood samples from convalescent patients were collected a median of about 100 days after diagnosis, with a range of about 35 to 180 days. The spike-specific CD4+ TCR repertoire was compared before and after mRNA vaccination in approximately 9 COVID-19 convalescent patients and a handful of infection-naive healthy vaccine recipients. Each participant got two doses of either the Pfizer-BioNTech BNT162b2 vaccine (n=8) or the Moderna mRNA-1273 vaccine (n=2). Culture stimuli were overlapping spike peptide pools from SARS-CoV-2 and from the common cold coronaviruses HCoV-NL63, HCoV-OC43 and HCoV-229E. The time from the second vaccine dose to post-vaccine blood sampling had a median of roughly 72 days and ranged from roughly 12 to 250 days. In control cultures, a CEFX viral epitope pool was used as positive control, an HIV-1 Nef peptide pool was used as negative control, or no peptide was added. The convalescent cohort included six males and four females, with two Hispanic individuals, seven Caucasians, two Asians and one multiracial person.

To prepare the library, PCR was applied. DNA from cultured CD4+ T cells was subjected to TCR sequencing with the Oncomine TCR Beta short-read assay at the Johns Hopkins FTIC core. The QIAamp micro DNA kit was used to extract genomic DNA from the cultured CD4+ T cells. The Oncomine TCR Beta libraries from cultured CD4+ T cells were pooled using unique dual indexes and then sequenced on an Illumina iSeq 100. Turning to the authors' computational methods: Non-productive sequences were filtered out, and CDR3s that did not start with C, did not end with F or W, or were shorter than 7 amino acids were discarded. The MANAFEST web application identified antigen-specific clonotypes by comparing peptide-stimulated wells against reference wells and other culture wells. To be called positive, a clone needed an FDR below 0.05, an odds ratio above 5, and a productive frequency above 0.1% in at least two of three replicate wells. Cross-reactive clonotypes were defined as significantly expanded in both SARS-CoV-2 spike wells and at least one common cold coronavirus spike condition. CDR3 homology was assessed with Levenshtein distances (stringdist) and unrooted phylogenetic trees (ape) in R version 3.6.1. TCRdb reprocessed the public reads (quality trimming at Q25 with fastp, clone calling with MiXCR) and kept in-frame beta chains. Each record represents a unique CDR3 protein, reported with the most common genes and DNA among its rows. TCRdb, not the original authors, processed these V and J calls. In this sample the table shows some 12,000 distinct CDR3 sequences, more than 30% of which occur a single time. 23% of the sample is taken by the ten largest.

The treatment or condition label of this sample denotes: approximately nine-day PBMC culture with coronavirus spike peptide pools or control peptides (ViraFEST assay). The study used the ViraFEST assay, which expanded antigen-specific T cells with peptide pools and then identified expanded clonotypes by TCR sequencing. The convalescent patients' positive SARS-CoV-2 PCR tests fell between March and December 2020, which was before the Alpha, Beta and Delta variants emerged in the United States. Each well held around 2 million PBMCs cultured in IMDM containing about 5% human AB serum and around 10 IU/ml IL-2, with 8 to 10 ug/ml peptide pools added. Half of the culture medium was replaced with fresh IL-2-containing medium on days 3 and 7. After 10 days of culture, CD4+ T cells were isolated by negative selection with the EasySep CD4+ T cell isolation kit. PBMCs were separated from whole blood using Ficoll-Paque Plus gradient centrifugation and then either used fresh or cryopreserved at -140C. Culture conditions were generally each tested in triplicate wells.

V drops 4 bases and J drops 6 bases, leaving 13 bases in between. CDR1 SGHTA and CDR2 FQGTGA were looked up in the germline V gene. The CDR3 measures 13 amino acids from cysteine to phenylalanine. Only the CDR3 DNA stays, 39 bases, in frame from base 1. Points on this clonotype: There is no known antigen for this receptor. No much larger clone exists at a distance of one base, and base qualities are not known.

Study-level results and caveats: The number of convalescent patients in the study was relatively small, and the study did not examine early timepoints following natural infection. Of the vaccine-specific clones found in convalescent patients, nearly all (304 of 307) were mono-reactive for SARS-CoV-2 spike instead of being cross-reactive with common cold coronaviruses. The median number of SARS-CoV-2-reactive clonotypes rose from approximately 20 after infection to 38 after vaccination, but the change was not significant. In convalescent patients, a median 86.3% of post-vaccine SARS-CoV-2-reactive clones were detected only after vaccination, and vaccine-specific priming was suggested by this finding.

Sequencing used cultured CD4+ T cells from blood. The receptor's source is a human donor with COVID-19. The chain couples TRBV7-3 to TRBJ2-7, with TRBD1 tentatively as D gene (7 bases match). The CDR3 in this case is CASSSNRGGEQYF. At the DNA level, the sequence is TGTGCCAGCAGCTCGAACAGGGGAGGCGAGCAGTACTTC.